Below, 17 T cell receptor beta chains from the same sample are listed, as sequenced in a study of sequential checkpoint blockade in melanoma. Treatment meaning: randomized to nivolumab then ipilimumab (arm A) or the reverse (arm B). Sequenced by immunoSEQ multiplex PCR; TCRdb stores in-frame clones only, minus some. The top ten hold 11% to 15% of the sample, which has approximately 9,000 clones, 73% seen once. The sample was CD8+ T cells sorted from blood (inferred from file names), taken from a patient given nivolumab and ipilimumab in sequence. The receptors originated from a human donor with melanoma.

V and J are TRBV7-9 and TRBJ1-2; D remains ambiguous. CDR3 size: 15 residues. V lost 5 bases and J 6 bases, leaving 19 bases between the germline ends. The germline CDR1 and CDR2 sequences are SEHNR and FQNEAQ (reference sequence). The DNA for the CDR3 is TGTGCCAGCAGCCCTCCCGGGGTATCTATCGATGGCTACACCTTC. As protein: CASSPPGVSIDGYTF.

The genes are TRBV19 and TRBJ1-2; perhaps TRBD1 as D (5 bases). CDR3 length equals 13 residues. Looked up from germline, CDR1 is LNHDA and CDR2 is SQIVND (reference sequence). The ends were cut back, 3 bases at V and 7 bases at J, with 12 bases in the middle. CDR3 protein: CASSMEGVRGYTF. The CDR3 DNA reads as TGTGCCAGTAGTATGGAAGGGGTGCGTGGCTACACCTTC.

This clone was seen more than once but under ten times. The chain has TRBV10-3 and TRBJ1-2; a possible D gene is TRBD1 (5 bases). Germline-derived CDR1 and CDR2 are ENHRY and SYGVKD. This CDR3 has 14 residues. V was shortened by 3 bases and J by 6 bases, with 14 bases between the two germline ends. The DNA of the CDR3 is TGTGCCATCAGTGACTTTGGAGGGGCCGATGGCTACACCTTC. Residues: CAISDFGGADGYTF.

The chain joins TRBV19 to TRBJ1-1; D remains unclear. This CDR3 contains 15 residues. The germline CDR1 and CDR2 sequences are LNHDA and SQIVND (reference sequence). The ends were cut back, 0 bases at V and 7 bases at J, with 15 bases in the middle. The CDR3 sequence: CASSIDQKGSDEAFF. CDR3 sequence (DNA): TGTGCCAGTAGTATAGATCAGAAAGGGAGCGATGAAGCTTTCTTT.

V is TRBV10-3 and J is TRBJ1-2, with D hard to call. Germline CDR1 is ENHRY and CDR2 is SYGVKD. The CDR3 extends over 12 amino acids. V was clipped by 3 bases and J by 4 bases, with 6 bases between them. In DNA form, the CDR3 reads TGTGCCATCAGTGACATGGCCTATGGCTACACCTTC. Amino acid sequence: CAISDMAYGYTF.

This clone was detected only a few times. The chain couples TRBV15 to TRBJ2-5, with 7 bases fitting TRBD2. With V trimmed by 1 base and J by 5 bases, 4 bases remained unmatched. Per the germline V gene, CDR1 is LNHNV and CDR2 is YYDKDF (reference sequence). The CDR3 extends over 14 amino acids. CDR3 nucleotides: TGTGCCACCAGCAGAGGGAGGGGAGGGGAGACCCAGTACTTC. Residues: CATSRGRGGETQYF. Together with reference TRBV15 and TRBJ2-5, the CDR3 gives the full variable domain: DAMVIQNPRYQVTQFGKPVTLSCSQTLNHNVMYWYQQKSSQAPKLLFHYYDKDFNNEADTPDNFQSRRPNTSFCFLDIRSPGLGDTAMYLCATSRGRGGETQYFGPGTRLLVL.

The CDR3, as DNA: TGCGCCAGCAGCTTGGGGCAGGGTCCCACTGAAGCTTTCTTT. It is translated as CASSLGQGPTEAFF. The genes are TRBV5-1 and TRBJ1-1, with a tentative D call TRBD1 (5 bases). V dropped 0 bases and J dropped 4 bases, with 10 bases sitting between them. The CDR3 contains 14 residues. Germline V gives CDR1 SGHRS, CDR2 YFSETQ.

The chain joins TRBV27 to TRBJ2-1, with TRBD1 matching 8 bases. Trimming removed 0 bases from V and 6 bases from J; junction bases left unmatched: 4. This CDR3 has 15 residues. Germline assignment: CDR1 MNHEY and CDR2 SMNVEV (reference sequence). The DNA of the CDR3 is TGTGCCAGCAGTTTATCGAGACAGGGGCCCAATGAGCAGTTCTTC. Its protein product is CASSLSRQGPNEQFF.

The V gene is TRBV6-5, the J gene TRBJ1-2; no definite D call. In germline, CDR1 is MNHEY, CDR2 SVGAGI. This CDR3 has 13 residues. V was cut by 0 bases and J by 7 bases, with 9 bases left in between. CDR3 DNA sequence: TGTGCCAGCAGTTACTCGAAAAAGAGTGGCTACACCTTC. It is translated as CASSYSKKSGYTF.

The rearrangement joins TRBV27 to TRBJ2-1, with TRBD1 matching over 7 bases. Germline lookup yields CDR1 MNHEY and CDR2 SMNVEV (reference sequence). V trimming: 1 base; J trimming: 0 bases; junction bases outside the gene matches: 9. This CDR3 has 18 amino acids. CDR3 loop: CASSLWLATGSSYNEQFF. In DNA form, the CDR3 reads TGTGCCAGCAGTTTATGGCTGGCGACAGGGAGCTCCTACAATGAGCAGTTCTTC.

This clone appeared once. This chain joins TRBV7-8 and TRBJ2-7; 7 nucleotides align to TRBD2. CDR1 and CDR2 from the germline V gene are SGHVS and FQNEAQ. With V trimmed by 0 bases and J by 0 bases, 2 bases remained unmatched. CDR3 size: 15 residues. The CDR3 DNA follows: TGTGCCAGCAGCTTAGCCCGCGGGAGCTCCTACGAGCAGTACTTC. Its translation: CASSLARGSSYEQYF. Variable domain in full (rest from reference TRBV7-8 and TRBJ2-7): GAGVSQSPRYKVAKRGQDVALRCDPISGHVSLFWYQQALGQGPEFLTYFQNEAQLDKSGLPSDRFFAERPEGSVSTLKIQRTQQEDSAVYLCASSLARGSSYEQYFGPGTRLTVT.

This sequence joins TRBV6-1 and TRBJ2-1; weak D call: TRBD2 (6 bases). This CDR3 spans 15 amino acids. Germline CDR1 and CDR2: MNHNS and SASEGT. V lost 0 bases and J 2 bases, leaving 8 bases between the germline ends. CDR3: CASSEASGAYNEQFF. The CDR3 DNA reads TGTGCCAGCAGTGAAGCTAGCGGAGCCTACAATGAGCAGTTCTTC.

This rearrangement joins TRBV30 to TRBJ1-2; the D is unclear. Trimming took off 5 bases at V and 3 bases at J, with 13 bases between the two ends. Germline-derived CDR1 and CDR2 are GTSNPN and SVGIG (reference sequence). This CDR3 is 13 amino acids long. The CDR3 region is CAWELNSYYGYTF. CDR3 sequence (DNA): TGTGCCTGGGAACTCAACAGCTACTATGGCTACACCTTC. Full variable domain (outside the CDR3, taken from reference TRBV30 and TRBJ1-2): SQTIHQWPATLVQPVGSPLSLECTVEGTSNPNLYWYRQAAGRGLQLLFYSVGIGQISSEVPQNLSASRPQDRQFILSSKKLLLSDSGFYLCAWELNSYYGYTFGSGTRLTVV.

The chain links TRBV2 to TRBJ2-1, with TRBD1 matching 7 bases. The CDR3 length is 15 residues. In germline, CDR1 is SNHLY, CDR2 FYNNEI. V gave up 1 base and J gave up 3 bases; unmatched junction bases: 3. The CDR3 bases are TGTGCCAGCAGTGAAGGGGCAGGGGGCTACAATGAGCAGTTCTTC. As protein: CASSEGAGGYNEQFF.

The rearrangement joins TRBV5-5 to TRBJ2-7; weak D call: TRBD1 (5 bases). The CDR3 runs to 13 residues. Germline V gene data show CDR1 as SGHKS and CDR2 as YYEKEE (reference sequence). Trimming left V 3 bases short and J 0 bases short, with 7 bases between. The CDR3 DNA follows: TGTGCCAGCAGCTCCAGGGACTCCTACGAGCAGTACGTC. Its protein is CASSSRDSYEQYV.

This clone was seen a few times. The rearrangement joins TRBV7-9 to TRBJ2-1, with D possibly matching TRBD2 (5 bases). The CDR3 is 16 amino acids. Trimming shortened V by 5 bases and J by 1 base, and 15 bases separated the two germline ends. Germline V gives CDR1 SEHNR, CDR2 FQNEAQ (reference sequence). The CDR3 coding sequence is TGTGCCAGCAGCGGCCGTACGGGGTCTTCCTACAATGAGCAGTTCTTC. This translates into CASSGRTGSSYNEQFF.

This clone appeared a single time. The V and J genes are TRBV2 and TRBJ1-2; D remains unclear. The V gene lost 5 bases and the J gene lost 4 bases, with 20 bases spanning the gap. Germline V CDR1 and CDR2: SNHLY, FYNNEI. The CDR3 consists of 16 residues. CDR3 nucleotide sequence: TGTGCCAGCAGTCTAGAGGGAGGCGCCCCCCTCTATGGCTACACCTTC. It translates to CASSLEGGAPLYGYTF.